The 5 T cell receptor beta chains listed next were all sequenced from one sample in a study of molecular identifiers for immune sequencing clone quantification. TCRdb recomputed calls from the PCR reads with MiXCR, one row per CDR3 protein. The sample has approximately 630,000 distinct CDR3 sequences; around 25% are singletons. The specimen was naive CD8+ T cells from blood, with Jurkat cell RNA spiked in. Subset defined: FACS-sorted CD8+CD4-CCR7+CD45RA+ naive T cells. These TCRs come from a human donor in good health. Some libraries in this study had Jurkat cell RNA spiked in.

In the case of this clonotype: This likely comes from a read error, as the CDR3 has no conserved phenylalanine or tryptophan at its end. The gene calls are TRBV24-1 and TRBJ2-3; TRBD1 aligns across 8 bases. Germline values: CDR1 KGHDR, CDR2 SFDVKD. With V trimmed by 2 bases and J by 3 bases, 3 bases remained unmatched. This CDR3 has 15 amino acids. The CDR3 is CATSDCDRGTDTQYL. The CDR3 DNA reads TGTGCCACCAGTGATTGCGACAGGGGAACAGATACGCAGTATCTT.

Comment on this clonotype: A read error may explain this, as a much larger clone is one base away. V and J are TRBV4-3 and TRBJ1-1, with D hard to call. The CDR3 is 15 residues long. Trimming left V 0 bases short and J 6 bases short, with 14 bases between. Per the germline V gene, CDR1 is LGHNA and CDR2 is YSLEER. The CDR3 spells CASSQESWGGAEAFF. Written as DNA, the CDR3 is TGCGCCAGCAGCCAAGAATCCTGGGGAGGAGCTGAAGCTTTCTTT.

This clonotype has more than one count but fewer than ten. The rearrangement uses TRBV7-6 and TRBJ2-1; TRBD2 matches 10 bases. Per the germline V gene, CDR1 is SGHVS and CDR2 is FNYEAQ. Trimming took 0 bases from V and 6 from J; bases not matched to a gene: 8. The CDR3 contains 17 residues. In DNA, the CDR3 is TGTGCCAGCAGCTTAGCATTAGCGGGGGGAAACTTCAATGAGCAGTTCTTC. Translated, it gives CASSLALAGGNFNEQFF.

The chain links TRBV13 to TRBJ1-2; D is uncertain. In germline, CDR1 is PRHDT, CDR2 FYEKMQ (reference sequence). The CDR3 spans 15 residues. V lost 1 base to trimming and J lost 4 bases, with 13 bases between them. This CDR3 reads CASSLERELFYGYTF. CDR3 DNA: TGTGCCAGCAGCTTAGAGCGAGAGTTGTTCTATGGCTACACCTTC. The complete variable domain, with remaining parts taken from reference TRBV13 and TRBJ1-2, reads AAGVIQSPRHLIKEKRETATLKCYPIPRHDTVYWYQQGPGQDPQFLISFYEKMQSDKGSIPDRFSAQQFSDYHSELNMSSLELGDSALYFCASSLERELFYGYTFGSGTRLTVV.

About this clonotype itself: This may be a read error: a much more frequent sequence differs by one nucleotide. The chain carries TRBV5-6 and TRBJ1-1; no reliable D call. V lost 4 bases, J lost 8 bases, and 21 bases lay in between. The CDR3 contains 15 residues. In germline, CDR1 is SGHDT, CDR2 YYEEEE. CDR3 amino acids: CASSVEWSQAVEAFF. CDR3 DNA sequence: TGTGCCAGCAGCGTTGAGTGGTCTCAGGCGGTCGAAGCTTTCTTT.